The following is a T cell receptor (beta chain) sequence with its context. This record belongs to a study of shared clonotypes between healthy human individuals. Execution of the assay was at deep level. The assay was immunoSEQ multiplex PCR, and TCRdb's table has in-frame clones only and misses some. The table records about 190,000 clones, 65% to 80% of them present only once. Memory CD4+ cells were the fraction left after CD45RA+ naive selection. V was clipped by 5 bases and J by 4 bases, with 11 bases between them. Germline V gene lookup returns CDR1 SGHTA and CDR2 FQGTGA. This CDR3 spans 13 amino acids.

The V gene is TRBV7-3, the J gene TRBJ1-1; the D is unclear. The material sequenced was memory CD4+ T cells sorted from blood. Subset here: CD45RA-negative fraction. The clonotype was recovered from a man aged 30-40 years in good health. DNA for the CDR3: TGTGCCAGCAGCCCTCTGGGGTCCACTGAAGCTTTCTTT. Protein: CASSPLGSTEAFF.